Below are 14 T cell receptor beta chains sequenced from a single sample in a study of T cells in Graves' hyperthyroidism and ophthalmopathy. Amplification of TCR beta CDR3 regions was performed using RNA transcripts as template. TCR CDR3 regions were first amplified by RT-PCR with HTBI primers. MiXCR, applied by TCRdb to the multiplex PCR reads, yields one record per CDR3 protein. The sample has fewer than 400,000 distinct CDR3 sequences; about 15% are singletons. The specimen was blood. The receptors derive from a woman aged 18 to 35 with Graves' hyperthyroidism that later progressed to Graves' ophthalmopathy.

In its sample, this clonotype was seen many times. This sequence joins TRBV3-1 and TRBJ2-7; TRBD2 agrees at 9 bases. Germline CDR1 is LGHDT and CDR2 is YNNKEL (reference sequence). The CDR3 runs to 14 residues. Trimming cost V 6 bases and J 5 bases; bases outside gene matches: 8. CDR3 nucleotide sequence: TGTGCCAGCAGAGCCGGGACTAGCTCTCACGAGCAGTACTTC. Translated: CASRAGTSSHEQYF.

This clonotype was found many times. The chain combines TRBV3-1 with TRBJ1-1, with D possibly being TRBD1 (6 bases). Germline V lookup: CDR1 LGHDT, CDR2 YNNKEL (reference sequence). The CDR3 loop spans 16 amino acids. Trimming removed 5 bases at V and 4 bases at J, with 20 bases between. CDR3 amino acids: CASSSALRRGSTEAFF. The CDR3 region has the DNA TGTGCCAGCAGCTCCGCCTTGAGAAGGGGGAGCACTGAAGCTTTCTTT.

This clonotype was found a few times. A much larger clone sits a single nucleotide away, making a read error possible. The chain is built from TRBV28 and TRBJ2-7; 11 nucleotides align to TRBD1. Germline V lookup: CDR1 MDHEN, CDR2 SYDVKM. The CDR3 loop spans 15 amino acids. The trim removed 0 bases at V and 2 bases at J, leaving 0 bases unmatched. In nucleotides, the CDR3 is TGTGCCAGCAGTTTATGGGGACAGGGGGCCTACGAGCAGTACTTC. Translating it yields CASSLWGQGAYEQYF.

This clonotype appeared many times. The chain employs TRBV20-1 and TRBJ1-1, with D unresolved. The germline gives CDR1 DFQATT, CDR2 SNEGSKA (reference sequence). The CDR3 sequence is 13 residues long. Trimming pared 1 base from V and 1 base from J, leaving 7 bases between. Here the CDR3 reads CSARGSPNTEAFF. The CDR3 nucleotides read TGCAGTGCTAGAGGGTCCCCGAACACTGAAGCTTTCTTT.

The chain employs TRBV19 and TRBJ2-7; 9 bases are a match to TRBD2. V was clipped by 1 base and J by 2 bases; unmatched bases: 6. Germline CDR1 is LNHDA and CDR2 is SQIVND (reference sequence). The CDR3 totals 16 residues. CDR3 in amino acids: CASSIGASGRTYEQYF. In DNA, the CDR3 is TGTGCCAGTAGTATAGGGGCGAGCGGGAGGACCTACGAGCAGTACTTC.

This clonotype has at least ten counts. The genes are TRBV29-1 and TRBJ1-3, with a tentative D call TRBD1 (5 bases). Per germline, CDR1 SQVTM and CDR2 ANQGSEA. Trimming cost V 5 bases and J 0 bases, with 14 bases left between them. The CDR3 consists of 15 residues. The CDR3 sequence is CSVLSRTTSGNTIYF. The CDR3 nucleotides are TGCAGCGTTCTCTCAAGGACAACCTCTGGAAACACCATATATTTT.

As concerns this clonotype: A much larger clone lies one base from this, so it may be a read error. The chain joins TRBV3-1 to TRBJ1-4, with D possibly being TRBD1 (5 bases). Germline lookup yields CDR1 LGHDT and CDR2 YNNKEL (reference sequence). The CDR3 extends over 14 amino acids. V lost 6 bases, J lost 7 bases, and 15 bases lay in between. The chain's CDR3 is CASRGVGAAEKLFF. For the CDR3, the DNA is TGTGCCAGCAGAGGGGTTGGGGCAGCTGAAAAACTGTTTTTT.

There are a few counts of this clonotype. The chain is built from TRBV24-1 and TRBJ2-5; 9 bases align to TRBD1. The germline V gene has CDR1 KGHDR and CDR2 SFDVKD. V gave up 1 base and J gave up 4 bases; unmatched junction bases: 9. This CDR3 is 17 amino acids long. CDR3 region: CATSDFTKQGARETQYF. Written as DNA, the CDR3 is TGTGCCACCAGTGATTTTACCAAACAGGGGGCGCGAGAGACCCAGTACTTC.

In its sample, this clonotype was seen many times. J is TRBJ2-7 and V is TRBV20-1, with TRBD2 as a possible D gene (6 bases). Germline lookup yields CDR1 DFQATT and CDR2 SNEGSKA (reference sequence). The CDR3 runs 14 residues. The V gene lost 3 bases and the J gene lost 6 bases, with 18 bases spanning the gap. The CDR3 bases are TGCAGTGCTAGGGGTCCCGGGACGCGGGGCGAGCAGTACTTC. This gives the protein CSARGPGTRGEQYF.

In its sample, this clonotype was seen many times. The genes are TRBV30 and TRBJ1-4; 7 bases agree with TRBD1. The V gene end was trimmed by 8 bases and the J gene end by 8 bases; junction bases not matched to a gene: 5. Germline V gene sequence: CDR1 GTSNPN, CDR2 SVGIG (reference sequence). This CDR3 is 11 amino acids long. The CDR3 here is CARRQGEKLFF. CDR3 DNA sequence: TGTGCCCGAAGACAGGGAGAAAAACTGTTTTTT.

A note on this clonotype: A much larger clone lies a single base off, so this may be a read error. This rearrangement joins TRBV6-9 to TRBJ2-1; TRBD2 matches 7 bases. Germline V gene data show CDR1 as MNHGY and CDR2 as SVAAGI. The CDR3 extends over 15 amino acids. The CDR3 coding sequence is TGTGCCAGCAGTTATGGCGGGAGCTCCCACAATGAGCAGTTCTTC. It codes for CASSYGGSSHNEQFF.

The V gene is TRBV28, the J gene TRBJ2-1, with D perhaps given as TRBD1 or TRBD2 (5 bases each). Looked up from germline, CDR1 is MDHEN and CDR2 is SYDVKM. This CDR3 comprises 14 residues. V lost 5 bases to trimming and J lost 10 bases, with 18 bases between them. The CDR3 DNA sequence: TGTGCCAGCAGTACAAACTACAGGACTCGGGAGCAGTTCTTC. This encodes CASSTNYRTREQFF.

The rearrangement links TRBV28 to TRBJ2-5; D is unresolved. The CDR3 contains 13 residues. Germline V gene data show CDR1 as MDHEN and CDR2 as SYDVKM. V dropped 6 bases and J dropped 2 bases, with 10 bases sitting between them. The CDR3 reads CASSFIRQETQYF. CDR3 nucleotide sequence: TGTGCCAGCAGCTTTATCAGACAAGAGACCCAGTACTTC.

This clonotype was seen many times. DNA of the CDR3: TGTGCCAGCAGGACTAGCGTCCCGCTAAGCACAGATACGCAGTATTTT. Amino acid sequence: CASRTSVPLSTDTQYF. The V gene is TRBV2, the J gene TRBJ2-3, with 8 bases lining up with TRBD2. Germline trimming cut 6 bases from V and 0 bases from J; bases unmatched to any gene: 8. The CDR3 covers 16 residues. CDR1 and CDR2 from the germline V gene are SNHLY and FYNNEI.